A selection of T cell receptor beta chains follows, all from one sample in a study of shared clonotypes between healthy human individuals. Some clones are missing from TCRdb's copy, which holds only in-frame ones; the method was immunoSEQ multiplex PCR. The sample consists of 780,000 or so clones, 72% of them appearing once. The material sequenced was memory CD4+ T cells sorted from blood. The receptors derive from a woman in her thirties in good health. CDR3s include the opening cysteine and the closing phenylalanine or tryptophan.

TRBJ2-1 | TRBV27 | CASTSRRAGEQFF
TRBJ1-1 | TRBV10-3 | CAISDSGHPRTEAFF
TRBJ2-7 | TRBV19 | CASSPSGSSYEQYF
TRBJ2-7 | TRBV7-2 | CASRTGTGGVYEQYF
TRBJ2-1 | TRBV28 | CASSKGGANEQFF
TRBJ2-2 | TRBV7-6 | CASRIVAGELFF
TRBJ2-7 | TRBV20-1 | CSANQAYEQYF
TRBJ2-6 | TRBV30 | CAWDTSGANVLTF
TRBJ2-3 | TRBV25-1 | CASSESHIRGWGTDTQYF
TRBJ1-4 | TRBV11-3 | CASISRGLNEKLFF
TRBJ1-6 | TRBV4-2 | CASSQDGTGLNSPLHF
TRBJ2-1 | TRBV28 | CASRTFGTGGFEQFF
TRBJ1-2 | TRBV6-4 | CASSVNGGDSYGYTF
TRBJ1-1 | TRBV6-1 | CASGGQGRTEAFF
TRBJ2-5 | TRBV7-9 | CASSLADGKGTQYF
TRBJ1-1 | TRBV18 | CASSPGGGGATEAFF
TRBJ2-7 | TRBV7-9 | CASSRGQGINEQYF
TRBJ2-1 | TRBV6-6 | CASSSTGSTQFF
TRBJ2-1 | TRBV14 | CASSPTPGTGLGEQFF
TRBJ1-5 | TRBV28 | CASSRDSYSNQPQHF
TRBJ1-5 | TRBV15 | CATSRAGDHQPQHF